The 10 T cell receptor beta chains presented below share a single source sample, sequenced in a study of CD8 T cells in ankylosing spondylitis (dated by TCRdb to about 2017). The library was generated by 5' RACE. TCRdb records Illumina HiSeq 2500 as the sequencer. TCRdb reworked the public reads: Q25 trimming with fastp, MiXCR clone assembly, productive beta chains retained. Duplicate CDR3 protein sequences are folded into a single record with the most common DNA and genes. This sample has 350,000 to 450,000 distinct CDR3 sequences in its table, and 25% to 30% of those were observed once. In total, the top ten clones hold about 0.9% of the sample. The investigation overall reported the following: A TCR beta motif made up of several highly homologous amino acid variants appeared to be characteristic of blood from ankylosing spondylitis patients.

What these receptors recognize is not known. The source material was blood, either unsorted or a sorted T cell fraction (not recorded which). The receptors originated from a male donor with ankylosing spondylitis.

The chain uses TRBV20-1 and TRBJ1-4; D gene unclear. V lost 1 base and J 0 bases, leaving 9 bases between the germline ends. The CDR3 covers 15 residues. The germline CDR1 and CDR2 sequences are DFQATT and SNEGSKA (reference sequence). The CDR3 region is CSARAPWSTNEKLFF. In DNA form, the CDR3 reads TGCAGTGCTAGAGCCCCGTGGTCAACTAATGAAAAACTGTTTTTT.

Only a few counts were recorded for this clonotype. The chain uses TRBV7-9 and TRBJ1-2; D is undetermined. V lost 5 bases to trimming and J lost 4 bases, with 8 bases between them. Germline V CDR1 and CDR2: SEHNR, FQNEAQ (reference sequence). CDR3 length: 12 amino acids. CDR3 residues: CASSRQSYGYTF. CDR3 nucleotide sequence: TGTGCCAGCAGCAGGCAGAGCTATGGCTACACCTTC.

The V call is TRBV3-1, the J call TRBJ2-1; D ambiguous. The germline CDR1 and CDR2 sequences are LGHDT and YNNKEL (reference sequence). The CDR3 is 12 residues long. Trimming shortened V by 2 bases and J by 9 bases, and 8 bases separated the two germline ends. The CDR3 DNA sequence: TGTGCCAGCAGCCAAACCGAGCGTGAGCAGTTCTTC. Translated: CASSQTEREQFF.

The V and J genes are TRBV5-1 and TRBJ2-2; D may be TRBD2 (6 bases). Germline CDR1 is SGHRS and CDR2 is YFSETQ. The CDR3 runs 16 residues. Trimming stripped 5 bases from V and 5 bases from J, with 19 bases between. CDR3 in amino acids: CASSSGGTDGTGELFF. Written as DNA, the CDR3 is TGCGCCAGCAGTTCGGGCGGGACTGATGGAACCGGGGAGCTGTTTTTT.

The table lists this clonotype with a few counts. The chain employs TRBV12-3 or TRBV12-4 and TRBJ1-4; D is unresolved. This CDR3 is built from 15 residues. V was trimmed by 2 bases and J by 4 bases, leaving 11 bases between them. In nucleotides, the CDR3 is TGTGCCAGCAGTTTAAGGTCCGGTCATAATGAAAAACTGTTTTTT. Protein sequence: CASSLRSGHNEKLFF.

This clonotype has just a few counts. The J gene is TRBJ2-3, the V gene TRBV7-2, with 7 nucleotides matching TRBD1. Germline CDR1 is SGHTA and CDR2 is FQGNSA. This CDR3 is built from 15 residues. Trimming cost V 5 bases and J 3 bases; bases outside gene matches: 8. CDR3 nucleotide sequence: TGTGCCAGCAGCCGATCAACAGGGGAGACAGATACGCAGTATTTT. Protein product: CASSRSTGETDTQYF.

The rearrangement uses TRBV4-2 and TRBJ2-1; no definite D call. The CDR3 contains 14 residues. Trimming took off 1 base at V and 10 bases at J, with 14 bases between the two ends. Germline V CDR1 and CDR2: LGHNA, YNFKEQ. CDR3 sequence (DNA): TGTGCCAGCAGCCAAGCACCAGGCGTAGGGGAGCAGTTCTTC. Protein product: CASSQAPGVGEQFF.

The V gene is TRBV27, the J gene TRBJ2-7; 7 nucleotides agree with TRBD1. The trim removed 3 bases at V and 2 bases at J, leaving 4 bases unmatched. The CDR3 runs 14 residues. CDR1 MNHEY and CDR2 SMNVEV come from the germline V gene (reference sequence). This chain's CDR3 is CASSFPTGPYEQYF. As DNA, the CDR3 is TGTGCCAGCAGTTTCCCGACAGGGCCCTACGAGCAGTACTTC.

This clonotype came up a few times. The J gene is TRBJ2-1, the V gene TRBV24-1; D is possibly TRBD1 (5 bases). Deletions cut 1 base from V and 2 bases from J, with 11 bases between. CDR1 is KGHDR, CDR2 SFDVKD, per germline. CDR3 length equals 16 residues. CDR3 amino acids: CATSDFAQGTYNEQFF. CDR3 coding DNA: TGTGCCACCAGTGATTTCGCGCAGGGAACCTACAATGAGCAGTTCTTC.

This clonotype was detected only a few times. The J gene is TRBJ1-1, the V gene TRBV4-2; the D gene is possibly TRBD1 (6 bases). V lost 3 bases, J lost 0 bases, and 8 bases lay in between. The CDR3 runs to 14 residues. CDR1 is LGHNA and CDR2 is YNFKEQ in the germline V gene. The CDR3 is CASSHTGMNTEAFF. In nucleotides, the CDR3 is TGTGCCAGCAGCCACACAGGGATGAACACTGAAGCTTTCTTT.